The 20 T cell receptor beta chains below were found in one sample sequenced in a study of blood T cell repertoires in COVID-19. Sequencing was performed with immunoSEQ multiplex PCR; in TCRdb, only in-frame clones are kept and a portion is missing. The sample lists 250,000 to 300,000 clones, approximately 80% occurring once. The material sequenced was peripheral blood. The receptor set was obtained from a woman aged 60-75 years with active or convalescent COVID-19.

The chain links TRBV12-3 or TRBV12-4 to TRBJ1-2; the D gene is possibly TRBD1 (6 bases). V was pared by 2 bases and J by 5 bases, with 9 bases between. The CDR3 runs to 13 residues. The CDR3 DNA is TGTGCCAGCAGTTTACCGGACAGATATGGCTACACCTTC. It codes for CASSLPDRYGYTF.

This clone was seen only once. The chain is built from TRBV2 and TRBJ1-5; D is unresolved. Germline CDR1 and CDR2: SNHLY and FYNNEI. The germline V and J ends were trimmed by 4 bases and 6 bases, with 10 bases remaining between them. The CDR3 totals 13 residues. The CDR3 here is CASSAMGPQPQHF. In DNA, the CDR3 is TGTGCCAGCAGTGCAATGGGCCCTCAGCCCCAGCATTTT.

This chain connects TRBV5-1 to TRBJ1-2; D might be TRBD1 (6 bases). V gave up 0 bases and J gave up 8 bases, with 11 bases separating them. CDR1 and CDR2 from the germline V gene are SGHRS and YFSETQ. The CDR3 length is 13 residues. CDR3: CASSLDQGLGYTF. The CDR3 bases are TGCGCCAGCAGCTTGGACCAGGGGCTAGGCTACACCTTC.

The chain links TRBV7-3 to TRBJ2-1; 7 nucleotides line up with TRBD2. The ends lost 2 bases at V and 5 bases at J; junction bases unmatched: 6. The CDR3 loop spans 15 amino acids. CDR1 is SGHTA and CDR2 is FQGTGA in the germline V gene. For the CDR3, the DNA is TGTGCCAGCAGCTTACGCGGGGGTCCCCACAATGAGCAGTTCTTC. This codes for CASSLRGGPHNEQFF.

The V and J genes are TRBV6-5 and TRBJ1-2; the match to TRBD1 covers 7 bases. The CDR3 is 14 amino acids. Trimming took 5 bases from V and 6 from J; bases not matched to a gene: 9. Per the germline V gene, CDR1 is MNHEY and CDR2 is SVGAGI. CDR3 in DNA: TGTGCCAGCAGTACCGGACAGGTCTTTGATGGCTACACCTTC. The encoded protein is CASSTGQVFDGYTF.

The chain has TRBV19 and TRBJ1-4; D gene ambiguous. V shed 0 bases and J shed 0 bases, with 14 bases lying between them. The germline CDR1 and CDR2 sequences are LNHDA and SQIVND (reference sequence). The length of the CDR3 is 18 residues. In DNA form, the CDR3 reads TGTGCCAGTAGTATAGAGGTGCGAGGTTTTGCAACTAATGAAAAACTGTTTTTT. This encodes CASSIEVRGFATNEKLFF.

J is TRBJ1-5 and V is TRBV27; D not certain. V lost 2 bases and J 6 bases, leaving 11 bases between the germline ends. Germline CDR1 MNHEY, CDR2 SMNVEV (reference sequence). The CDR3 spans 14 residues. In DNA form, the CDR3 reads TGTGCCAGCAGTTTAAGCGGGCCCGGTCAGCCCCAGCATTTT. Amino acids: CASSLSGPGQPQHF.

This clone was counted a few times. The rearrangement links TRBV6-2 or TRBV6-3 to TRBJ1-2; D is unclear. The CDR3 has 15 residues. Germline lookup yields CDR1 MNHEY and CDR2 SVGEGT. V was clipped by 5 bases and J by 7 bases, with 20 bases between them. The CDR3 nucleotides are TGTGCCAGCAGTAATCTCGTTTCTCCCGCGTTTGGCTACACCTTC. It translates to CASSNLVSPAFGYTF.

The J gene is TRBJ2-7, the V gene TRBV7-9, with 9 bases lining up with TRBD1. Germline CDR1 is SEHNR and CDR2 is FQNEAQ (reference sequence). Unmatched junction bases numbered 4, after V lost 6 bases and J lost 4 bases. The CDR3 contains 13 residues. The CDR3: CASRRGQGYEQYF. The CDR3 nucleotides are TGTGCCAGCAGACGGGGACAGGGTTACGAGCAGTACTTC.

The chain has TRBV29-1 and TRBJ2-3; maybe TRBD2 (7 bases). Between the trimmed V and J ends, which lost 4 bases and 2 bases, there was a span of 19 bases. The germline V gene has CDR1 SQVTM and CDR2 ANQGSEA. The CDR3 is 16 residues long. CDR3 nucleotide sequence: TGCAGCGTTGTGGGAGGGGGAACCGTAGCCACAGATACGCAGTATTTT. This gives the protein CSVVGGGTVATDTQYF.

The chain recombines TRBV19 with TRBJ2-7, with D perhaps matching TRBD1 (6 bases). Germline loops: CDR1 LNHDA, CDR2 SQIVND (reference sequence). V was trimmed by 6 bases and J by 2 bases, leaving 17 bases between them. This CDR3 is 15 amino acids long. The CDR3, as DNA: TGTGCCAGTAGCATCGCCGGGACACAGACCTACGAGCAGTACTTC. This codes for CASSIAGTQTYEQYF.

J is TRBJ2-3 and V is TRBV10-3; perhaps TRBD2 as D (6 bases). CDR1 and CDR2 from the germline V gene are ENHRY and SYGVKD. CDR3 length equals 18 residues. V was pared by 0 bases and J by 0 bases, with 16 bases between. The CDR3 DNA sequence: TGTGCCATCAGTGAGTCCCGACTAGATCCCTCTAGCACAGATACGCAGTATTTT. It specifies CAISESRLDPSSTDTQYF.

The chain is built from TRBV7-6 and TRBJ1-5, with TRBD1 matching over 8 bases. The CDR3 has 16 amino acids. J was trimmed by 3 bases and V by 5 bases; bases with no gene match: 9. Germline values: CDR1 SGHVS, CDR2 FNYEAQ. CDR3 protein: CASSPDRTGNNQPQHF. CDR3 nucleotide sequence: TGTGCCAGCAGCCCAGATCGGACAGGGAACAATCAGCCCCAGCATTTT.

The chain recombines TRBV5-4 with TRBJ2-4; possible D gene TRBD1, 5 bases. Trimming stripped 0 bases from V and 0 bases from J, with 7 bases between. Germline V gives CDR1 SGHNT, CDR2 YYREEE (reference sequence). The CDR3 sequence is 15 residues long. CDR3 residues: CASSLDRLAKNIQYF. CDR3 DNA: TGTGCCAGCAGCTTGGACAGGTTAGCCAAAAACATTCAGTACTTC.

The gene calls are TRBV6-6 and TRBJ1-5; D remains ambiguous. Germline V CDR1 and CDR2: MNHNY, SVGAGI (reference sequence). The ends were cut back, 7 bases at V and 4 bases at J, with 14 bases in the middle. The CDR3 sequence is 14 residues long. The CDR3 DNA reads as TGTGCCAGCAAGGCCATACAGAGTAATCAGCCCCAGCATTTT. This gives the protein CASKAIQSNQPQHF.

The V and J genes are TRBV9 and TRBJ1-1; D gene uncertain. Trimming pared 3 bases from V and 6 bases from J, leaving 12 bases between. The length of the CDR3 is 13 residues. Per germline, CDR1 SGDLS and CDR2 YYNGEE. The CDR3 DNA sequence: TGTGCCAGCAGCGCACACACCGTCTCTGAAGCTTTCTTT. Amino acid sequence: CASSAHTVSEAFF. Variable domain in full (rest from reference TRBV9 and TRBJ1-1): DSGVTQTPKHLITATGQRVTLRCSPRSGDLSVYWYQQSLDQGLQFLIQYYNGEERAKGNILERFSAQQFPDLHSELNLSSLELGDSALYFCASSAHTVSEAFFGQGTRLTVV.

The chain uses TRBV28 and TRBJ2-5, with a weak D call TRBD2 (7 bases). V lost 4 bases and J 4 bases, leaving 25 bases between the germline ends. CDR1 is MDHEN, CDR2 SYDVKM, per germline. This CDR3 is 18 amino acids long. The CDR3 spells CASSYGRRGGGLVETQYF. The DNA for the CDR3 is TGTGCCAGCAGTTATGGCCGGAGGGGAGGGGGGCTGGTAGAGACCCAGTACTTC. Combining the CDR3 with reference TRBV28 and TRBJ2-5 gives the whole variable domain DVKVTQSSRYLVKRTGEKVFLECVQDMDHENMFWYRQDPGLGLRLIYFSYDVKMKEKGDIPEGYSVSREKKERFSLILESASTNQTSMYLCASSYGRRGGGLVETQYFGPGTRLLVL.

CDR3 DNA sequence: TGCGCCCGAACCGGGACAGCAAATAACTATGGCTACACCTTC. This gives the protein CARTGTANNYGYTF. The chain couples TRBV10-1 to TRBJ1-2, with 7 bases matching TRBD1. Unmatched junction bases numbered 10, after V lost 11 bases and J lost 1 base. Germline values: CDR1 WNHNN, CDR2 SYGVQD (reference sequence). This CDR3 is built from 14 residues.

This clone was found many times. V gene TRBV11-3 combines with J gene TRBJ2-1; 9 positions match TRBD2. There are 15 residues in the CDR3. The germline V gene encodes CDR1 SGHNT and CDR2 YENEEA. J was trimmed by 13 bases and V by 7 bases; bases with no gene match: 17. The CDR3 is CASTTPEGGGAEQFF. The CDR3 DNA reads TGTGCCAGCACCACCCCGGAGGGCGGGGGGGCCGAACAGTTCTTC.

The chain has TRBV24-1 and TRBJ1-5; D unclear. Germline V gene data show CDR1 as KGHDR and CDR2 as SFDVKD. The CDR3 spans 13 residues. V lost 3 bases, J lost 6 bases, and 8 bases lay in between. CDR3: CATSDVLGQPQHF. The CDR3 region has the DNA TGTGCCACCAGTGATGTACTCGGTCAGCCCCAGCATTTT.